The 14 T cell receptor beta chains below were found in one sample sequenced in a study of blood T cell repertoires in COVID-19. The method was immunoSEQ multiplex PCR; TCRdb's version includes in-frame clones alone and lacks a portion of them. The table has 400,000 or so clones, roughly 86% seen once. Sequenced input: peripheral blood. These receptors originate from a human donor in a cohort sampled during active COVID-19.

The chain has TRBV7-7 and TRBJ1-5; TRBD1 matches 8 bases. The germline V gene has CDR1 SSHAT and CDR2 FNYEAQ (reference sequence). V was pared by 6 bases and J by 1 base, with 23 bases of the junction left unmatched. The CDR3 loop spans 21 amino acids. The CDR3 spells CASSSPQHRDRSLRSNQPQHF. Written as DNA, the CDR3 is TGTGCCAGCAGTTCCCCACAACACCGGGACAGGTCTCTACGGAGCAATCAGCCCCAGCATTTT.

The J gene is TRBJ2-3, the V gene TRBV9; TRBD2 matches at 11 bases. Trimming removed 0 bases from V and 5 bases from J; junction bases left unmatched: 5. This CDR3 is 16 amino acids long. Per the germline V gene, CDR1 is SGDLS and CDR2 is YYNGEE. As DNA, the CDR3 is TGTGCCAGCAGCGTAGTTAGCGGGGGGGCAGTAGATACGCAGTATTTT. It codes for CASSVVSGGAVDTQYF. Using reference TRBV9 and TRBJ2-3 for the parts outside the CDR3, the full variable domain is DSGVTQTPKHLITATGQRVTLRCSPRSGDLSVYWYQQSLDQGLQFLIQYYNGEERAKGNILERFSAQQFPDLHSELNLSSLELGDSALYFCASSVVSGGAVDTQYFGPGTRLTVL.

This chain links TRBV6-1 with TRBJ1-5; D remains unclear. The CDR3 covers 15 residues. Trimming stripped 3 bases from V and 0 bases from J, with 9 bases between. The germline V gene has CDR1 MNHNS and CDR2 SASEGT. The CDR3, as DNA: TGTGCCAGCAGTGAGTCAGGTGTTAGCAATCAGCCCCAGCATTTT. Protein sequence: CASSESGVSNQPQHF.

This clone was seen a few times. The chain's CDR3 is CASSLRTSGYEQYF. In DNA form, the CDR3 reads TGTGCCAGCAGTTTAAGAACTAGCGGCTACGAGCAGTACTTC. The chain carries TRBV27 and TRBJ2-7, with TRBD2 matching 8 bases. Germline V gene sequence: CDR1 MNHEY, CDR2 SMNVEV (reference sequence). Trimming took 2 bases from V and 3 from J; bases not matched to a gene: 3. This CDR3 has 14 amino acids.

CDR3 sequence (DNA): TGTGCCAGCAGCTTAGACAGGGCGGCTGAAGCTTTCTTT. Translating it yields CASSLDRAAEAFF. The J gene is TRBJ1-1, the V gene TRBV11-2; tentatively, D is TRBD1 (5 bases). Trimming took 0 bases from V and 6 from J, leaving 8 bases between them. This CDR3 is built from 13 residues. Germline V gene data show CDR1 as SGHAT and CDR2 as FQNNGV.

V is TRBV5-4 and J is TRBJ2-3, with 16 bases aligning to TRBD2. The CDR3 runs 17 residues. V shed 4 bases and J 6 bases; nucleotides not matched to a gene: 8. Germline loops: CDR1 SGHNT, CDR2 YYREEE (reference sequence). In nucleotides, the CDR3 is TGTGCCAGCAGCCCCCCGGGACTAGCGGGGGGGTTGGATACGCAGTATTTT. Translated, it gives CASSPPGLAGGLDTQYF.

V usage is TRBV19 and J usage is TRBJ1-5, with a possible D match to TRBD1 (6 bases). V dropped 6 bases and J dropped 4 bases, with 10 bases sitting between them. This CDR3 region has 13 residues. Germline V gives CDR1 LNHDA, CDR2 SQIVND (reference sequence). CDR3 sequence reads: CASRDSLNQPQHF. The CDR3 DNA reads TGTGCCAGTAGGGACAGCCTTAATCAGCCCCAGCATTTT.

The V and J genes are TRBV11-2 and TRBJ1-2; tentative D call: TRBD1 (6 bases). This CDR3 has 15 amino acids. Germline V lookup: CDR1 SGHAT, CDR2 FQNNGV. V was trimmed by 3 bases and J by 4 bases, leaving 15 bases between them. The CDR3 reads CASSFGLGGSYGYTF. CDR3 nucleotides: TGTGCCAGCAGCTTCGGGTTAGGGGGTTCCTATGGCTACACCTTC.

This clone was counted a few times. This sequence joins TRBV6-5 and TRBJ2-7; 10 bases agree with TRBD2. Looked up from germline, CDR1 is MNHEY and CDR2 is SVGAGI. The CDR3 is made up of 14 amino acids. V was clipped by 5 bases and J by 3 bases; unmatched bases: 4. CDR3 loop: CASSKGLASYEQYF. CDR3 in DNA: TGTGCCAGCAGTAAGGGACTAGCGAGCTACGAGCAGTACTTC.

The gene calls are TRBV30 and TRBJ2-7, with D possibly matching TRBD2 (6 bases). CDR1 and CDR2 (germline): GTSNPN, SVGIG (reference sequence). Trimming cost V 3 bases and J 3 bases, with 6 bases left between them. The CDR3 totals 11 residues. In DNA form, the CDR3 reads TGTGCCTGGAGGGACTACTACGAGCAGTACTTC. This translates into CAWRDYYEQYF.

This chain links TRBV29-1 with TRBJ2-5, with 8 positions matching TRBD2. The CDR3 runs 14 residues. Germline CDR1 SQVTM, CDR2 ANQGSEA. V shed 6 bases and J 4 bases; nucleotides not matched to a gene: 10. CDR3 sequence: CSVMVRGVRETQYF. The CDR3 coding sequence is TGCAGCGTCATGGTGCGGGGGGTCAGAGAGACCCAGTACTTC. Full variable domain (remainder filled in from reference TRBV29-1 and TRBJ2-5): SAVISQKPSRDICQRGTSLTIQCQVDSQVTMMFWYRQQPGQSLTLIATANQGSEATYESGFVIDKFPISRPNLTFSTLTVSNMSPEDSSIYLCSVMVRGVRETQYFGPGTRLLVL.

This rearrangement joins TRBV11-2 to TRBJ2-7, with TRBD2 identical over 8 bases. V trimming: 6 bases; J trimming: 7 bases; junction bases outside the gene matches: 8. Germline lookup yields CDR1 SGHAT and CDR2 FQNNGV. The CDR3 extends over 13 amino acids. This CDR3 reads CASRLAGLGEQYF. The CDR3 DNA is TGTGCCAGCAGACTTGCGGGACTAGGTGAGCAGTACTTC.

This chain connects TRBV7-2 to TRBJ1-2, with 8 bases fitting TRBD1. The CDR3 is made up of 15 amino acids. Germline V CDR1 and CDR2: SGHTA, FQGNSA. Germline trimming cut 3 bases from V and 5 bases from J; bases unmatched to any gene: 8. CDR3 sequence: CASSLHPGGLYGYTF. In nucleotides, the CDR3 is TGTGCCAGCAGCTTGCACCCAGGGGGCCTTTATGGCTACACCTTC.

The J gene is TRBJ1-1, the V gene TRBV10-3; the match to TRBD1 covers 7 bases. CDR1 is ENHRY, CDR2 SYGVKD, per germline. The ends lost 10 bases at V and 0 bases at J; junction bases unmatched: 8. CDR3 length equals 14 residues. The chain's CDR3 is CASNTGDLNTEAFF. The CDR3 region has the DNA TGTGCCAGTAACACAGGGGATTTGAACACTGAAGCTTTCTTT.